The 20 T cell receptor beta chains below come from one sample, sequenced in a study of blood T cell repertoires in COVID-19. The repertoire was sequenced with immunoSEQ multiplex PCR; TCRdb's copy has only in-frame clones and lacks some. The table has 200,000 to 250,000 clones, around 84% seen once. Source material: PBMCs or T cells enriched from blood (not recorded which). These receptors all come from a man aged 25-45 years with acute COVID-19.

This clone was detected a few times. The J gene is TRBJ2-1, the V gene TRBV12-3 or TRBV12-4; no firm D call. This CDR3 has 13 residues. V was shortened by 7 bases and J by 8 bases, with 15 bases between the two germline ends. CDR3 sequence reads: CASTHSSRDEQFF. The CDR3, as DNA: TGTGCCAGCACCCACAGTTCCAGAGATGAGCAGTTCTTC.

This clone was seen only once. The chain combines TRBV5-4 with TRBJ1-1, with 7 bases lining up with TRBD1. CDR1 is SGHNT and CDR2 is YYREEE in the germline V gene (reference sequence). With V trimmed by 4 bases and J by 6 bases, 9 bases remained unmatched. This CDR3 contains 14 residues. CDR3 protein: CASSRQGSGAEAFF. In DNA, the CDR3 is TGTGCCAGCAGCCGACAGGGCTCTGGAGCTGAAGCTTTCTTT.

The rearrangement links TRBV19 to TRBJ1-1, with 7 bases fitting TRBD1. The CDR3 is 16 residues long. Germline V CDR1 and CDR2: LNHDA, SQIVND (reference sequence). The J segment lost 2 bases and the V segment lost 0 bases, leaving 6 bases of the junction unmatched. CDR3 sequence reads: CASSIDRGTANTEAFF. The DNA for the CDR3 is TGTGCCAGTAGTATAGATAGGGGGACAGCAAACACTGAAGCTTTCTTT.

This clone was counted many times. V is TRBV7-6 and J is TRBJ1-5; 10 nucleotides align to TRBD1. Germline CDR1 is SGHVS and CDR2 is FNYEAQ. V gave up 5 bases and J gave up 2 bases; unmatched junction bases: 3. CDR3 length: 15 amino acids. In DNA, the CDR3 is TGTGCCAGCAGCCCGGGACAGGGGCGCAATCAGCCCCAGCATTTT. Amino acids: CASSPGQGRNQPQHF.

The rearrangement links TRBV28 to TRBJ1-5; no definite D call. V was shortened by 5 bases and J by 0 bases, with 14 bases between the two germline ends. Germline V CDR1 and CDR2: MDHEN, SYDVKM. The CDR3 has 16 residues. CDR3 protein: CASSTPWGDSNQPQHF. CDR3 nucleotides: TGTGCCAGCAGTACCCCGTGGGGAGATAGCAATCAGCCCCAGCATTTT.

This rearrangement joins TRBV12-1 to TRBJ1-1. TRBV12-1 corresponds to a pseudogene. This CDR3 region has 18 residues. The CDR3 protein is CASSFFRGRRRDDTEAFF. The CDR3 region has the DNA TGTGCCAGCAGCTTTTTCCGGGGGAGGCGAAGGGATGACACTGAAGCTTTCTTT.

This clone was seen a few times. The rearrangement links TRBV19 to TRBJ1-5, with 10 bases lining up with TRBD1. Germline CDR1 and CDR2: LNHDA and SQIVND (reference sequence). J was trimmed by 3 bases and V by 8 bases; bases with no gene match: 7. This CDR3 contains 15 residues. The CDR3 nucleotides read TGTGCCAGTGACAGGGGGCTTGGTGACAATCAGCCCCAGCATTTT. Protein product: CASDRGLGDNQPQHF.

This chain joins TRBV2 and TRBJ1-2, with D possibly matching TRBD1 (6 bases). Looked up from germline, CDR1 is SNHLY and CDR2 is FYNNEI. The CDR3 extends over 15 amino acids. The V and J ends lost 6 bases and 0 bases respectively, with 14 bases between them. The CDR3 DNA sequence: TGTGCCAGCAGGTCGGCAGGGGTGGCTAACTATGGCTACACCTTC. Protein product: CASRSAGVANYGYTF. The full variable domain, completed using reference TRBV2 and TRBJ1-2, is EPEVTQTPSHQVTQMGQEVILRCVPISNHLYFYWYRQILGQKVEFLVSFYNNEISEKSEIFDDQFSVERPDGSNFTLKIRSTKLEDSAMYFCASRSAGVANYGYTFGSGTRLTVV.

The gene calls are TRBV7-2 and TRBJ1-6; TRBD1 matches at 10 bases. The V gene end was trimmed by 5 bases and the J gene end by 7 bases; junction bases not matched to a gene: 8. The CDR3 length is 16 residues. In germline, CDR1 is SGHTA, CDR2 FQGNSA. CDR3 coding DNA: TGTGCCAGCAGCCCGCCAGGGACAGGGGAAAATTCACCCCTCCACTTT. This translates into CASSPPGTGENSPLHF.

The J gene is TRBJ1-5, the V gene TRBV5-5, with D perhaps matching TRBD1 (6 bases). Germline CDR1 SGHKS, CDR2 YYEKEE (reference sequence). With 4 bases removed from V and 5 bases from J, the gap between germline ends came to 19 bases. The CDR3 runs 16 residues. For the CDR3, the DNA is TGTGCCAGCAGCCGAATGTTAAATACAGGGCATCAGCCCCAGCATTTT. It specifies CASSRMLNTGHQPQHF.

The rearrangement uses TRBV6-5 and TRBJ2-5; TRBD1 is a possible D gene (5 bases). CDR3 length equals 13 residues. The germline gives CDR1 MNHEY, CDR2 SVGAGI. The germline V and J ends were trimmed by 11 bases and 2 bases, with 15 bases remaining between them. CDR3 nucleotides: TGTGCCGGCTCCAGGGTAGAACAAGAGACCCAGTACTTC. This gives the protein CAGSRVEQETQYF.

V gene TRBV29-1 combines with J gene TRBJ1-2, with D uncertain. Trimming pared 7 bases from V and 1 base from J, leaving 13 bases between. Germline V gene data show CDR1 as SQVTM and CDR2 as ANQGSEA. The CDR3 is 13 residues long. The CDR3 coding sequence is TGCAGCGCCTTTGTGGCTGATAACTATGGCTACACCTTC. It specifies CSAFVADNYGYTF. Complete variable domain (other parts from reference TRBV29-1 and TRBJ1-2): SAVISQKPSRDICQRGTSLTIQCQVDSQVTMMFWYRQQPGQSLTLIATANQGSEATYESGFVIDKFPISRPNLTFSTLTVSNMSPEDSSIYLCSAFVADNYGYTFGSGTRLTVV.

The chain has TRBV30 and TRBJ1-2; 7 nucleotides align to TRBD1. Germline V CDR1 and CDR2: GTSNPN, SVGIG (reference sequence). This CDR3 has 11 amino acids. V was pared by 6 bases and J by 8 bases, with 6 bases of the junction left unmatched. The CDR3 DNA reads TGTGCCTGCCAGGGGGTCGGGGGCTACACCTTC. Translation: CACQGVGGYTF.

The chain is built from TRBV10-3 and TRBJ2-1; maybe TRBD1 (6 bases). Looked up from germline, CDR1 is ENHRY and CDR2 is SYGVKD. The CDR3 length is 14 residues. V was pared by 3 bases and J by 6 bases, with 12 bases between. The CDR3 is CAISDSGRGNEQFF. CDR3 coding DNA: TGTGCCATCAGTGACAGTGGCAGGGGCAATGAGCAGTTCTTC.

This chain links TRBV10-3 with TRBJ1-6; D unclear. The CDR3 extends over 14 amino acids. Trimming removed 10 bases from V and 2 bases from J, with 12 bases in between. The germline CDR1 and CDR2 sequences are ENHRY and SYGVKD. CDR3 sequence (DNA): TGTGCCACTCAGGATAGCGCCTATAATTCACCCCTCCACTTT. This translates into CATQDSAYNSPLHF.

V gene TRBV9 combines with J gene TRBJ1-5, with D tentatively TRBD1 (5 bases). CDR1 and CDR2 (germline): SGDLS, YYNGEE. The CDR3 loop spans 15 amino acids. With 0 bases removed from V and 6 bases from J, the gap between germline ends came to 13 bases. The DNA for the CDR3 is TGTGCCAGCAGCGTAGGGGGGGAGAATGGTCAGCCCCAGCATTTT. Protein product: CASSVGGENGQPQHF.

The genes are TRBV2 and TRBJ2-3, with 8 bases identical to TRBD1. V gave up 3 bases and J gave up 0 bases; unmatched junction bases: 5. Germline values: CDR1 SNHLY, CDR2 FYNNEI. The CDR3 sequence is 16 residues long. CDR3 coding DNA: TGTGCCAGCAGTGAGCCGGGACAGGTCAGCACAGATACGCAGTATTTT. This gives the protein CASSEPGQVSTDTQYF.

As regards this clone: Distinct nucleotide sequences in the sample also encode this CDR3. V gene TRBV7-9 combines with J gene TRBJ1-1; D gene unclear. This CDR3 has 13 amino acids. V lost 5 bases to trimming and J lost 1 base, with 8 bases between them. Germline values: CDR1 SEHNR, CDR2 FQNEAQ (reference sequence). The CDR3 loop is CASSPEGNTEAFF. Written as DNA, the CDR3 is TGTGCCAGCAGCCCAGAGGGGAACACTGAAGCTTTCTTT. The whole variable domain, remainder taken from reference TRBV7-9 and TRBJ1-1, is DTGVSQNPRHKITKRGQNVTFRCDPISEHNRLYWYRQTLGQGPEFLTYFQNEAQLEKSRLLSDRFSAERPKGSFSTLEIQRTEQGDSAMYLCASSPEGNTEAFFGQGTRLTVV.

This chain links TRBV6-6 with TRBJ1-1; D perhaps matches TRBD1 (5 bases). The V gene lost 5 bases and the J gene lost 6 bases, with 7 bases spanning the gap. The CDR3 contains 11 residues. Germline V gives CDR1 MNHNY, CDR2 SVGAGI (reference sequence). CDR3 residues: CASSIGAEAFF. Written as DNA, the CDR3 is TGTGCCAGCAGTATAGGGGCTGAAGCTTTCTTT.

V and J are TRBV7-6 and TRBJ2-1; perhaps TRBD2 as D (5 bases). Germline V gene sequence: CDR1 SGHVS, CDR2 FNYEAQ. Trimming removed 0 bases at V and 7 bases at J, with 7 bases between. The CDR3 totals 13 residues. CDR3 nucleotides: TGTGCCAGCAGCTTAGCGAAGCGGAATGAGCAGTTCTTC. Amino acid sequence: CASSLAKRNEQFF.